These 10 T cell receptor beta chains were sequenced from one sample in a study of shared clonotypes between healthy human individuals. CD45RO-negative, CCR7-selected cells formed the naive CD8 fraction, which excluded terminally differentiated effector memory CD45RA+ cells. Sequencing used immunoSEQ multiplex PCR; TCRdb keeps in-frame clones, though not all of them. The profile shows around 600,000 clones, 98% of them singletons. Sequenced: naive CD8+ T cells sorted from blood. These receptors all come from a man aged 25-45 years in good health.

The V and J genes are TRBV6-5 and TRBJ2-5; 11 bases match TRBD1. Germline CDR1 reads MNHEY; CDR2 reads SVGAGI. After removal of 6 bases from V and 4 bases from J, the junction contained 7 bases not matched to a gene. The CDR3 consists of 15 residues. CDR3 amino acids: CASRRGQGASETQYF. CDR3 coding DNA: TGTGCCAGCAGGCGAGGACAGGGGGCATCAGAGACCCAGTACTTC.

The table lists this clone with a count of one. J is TRBJ2-1 and V is TRBV11-2, with unresolved D. CDR1 is SGHAT and CDR2 is FQNNGV in the germline V gene. The CDR3 has 13 amino acids. With 5 bases removed from V and 8 bases from J, the gap between germline ends came to 13 bases. The CDR3 loop is CASSPPFVDEQFF. DNA of the CDR3: TGTGCCAGCAGCCCCCCTTTTGTCGATGAGCAGTTCTTC.

Worth noting for this clone: Different DNA sequences within this sample yield the same CDR3. The chain has TRBV6-5 and TRBJ2-7; D is possibly TRBD1 or TRBD2 (5 bases each). Germline loops: CDR1 MNHEY, CDR2 SVGAGI. The V gene lost 2 bases and the J gene lost 6 bases, with 11 bases spanning the gap. CDR3 size: 13 residues. The CDR3 sequence is CASSYGGSGEQYF. CDR3 coding DNA: TGTGCCAGCAGTTACGGGGGATCGGGCGAGCAGTACTTC.

CDR3 coding DNA: TGCGCCAGCAGTGAGGGACTAGCGGGATCTTTGTACGAGCAGTACTTC. Translation gives CASSEGLAGSLYEQYF. The chain combines TRBV10-1 with TRBJ2-7; 12 bases fit TRBD2. CDR3 length: 16 residues. Germline loops: CDR1 WNHNN, CDR2 SYGVQD (reference sequence). V shed 2 bases, J shed 4 bases, and the junction held 6 bases outside the gene matches.

This chain joins TRBV7-8 and TRBJ1-5, with 7 bases matching TRBD1. Germline CDR1 SGHVS, CDR2 FQNEAQ. This CDR3 comprises 17 residues. The V and J ends lost 3 bases and 0 bases, in that order; junction bases with no gene match: 8. Here the CDR3 reads CASSFRDSAYSNQPQHF. CDR3 bases: TGTGCCAGCAGCTTTCGGGACAGTGCATATAGCAATCAGCCCCAGCATTTT.

The gene calls are TRBV11-2 and TRBJ2-2; 14 bases line up with TRBD2. J was trimmed by 7 bases and V by 1 base; bases with no gene match: 8. Germline V gene lookup returns CDR1 SGHAT and CDR2 FQNNGV. This CDR3 is built from 18 residues. CDR3 nucleotide sequence: TGTGCCAGCAGCTTAGGGCCCGGGACTAGCGGGAGTTACGGGGAGCTGTTTTTT. Translation: CASSLGPGTSGSYGELFF.

The rearrangement joins TRBV27 to TRBJ2-7; D could derive from TRBD1 or TRBD2 (5 bases each). V was trimmed by 6 bases and J by 7 bases, leaving 19 bases between them. The germline CDR1 and CDR2 sequences are MNHEY and SMNVEV (reference sequence). CDR3 length equals 14 residues. The CDR3 DNA is TGTGCCAGCAGCCAAGGGACGTCCGGGGTTGAGCAGTACTTC. It translates to CASSQGTSGVEQYF.

V is TRBV7-6 and J is TRBJ2-7; TRBD1 agrees at 8 bases. V shed 1 base, J shed 6 bases, and the junction held 5 bases outside the gene matches. This CDR3 has 14 residues. In germline, CDR1 is SGHVS, CDR2 FNYEAQ. Written as DNA, the CDR3 is TGTGCCAGCAGCTTAGGACCAGGGGGCGGCGAGCAGTACTTC. This gives the protein CASSLGPGGGEQYF. The full variable domain, completed using reference TRBV7-6 and TRBJ2-7, is GAGVSQSPRYKVTKRGQDVALRCDPISGHVSLYWYRQALGQGPEFLTYFNYEAQQDKSGLPNDRFSAERPEGSISTLTIQRTEQRDSAMYRCASSLGPGGGEQYFGPGTRLTVT.

The chain links TRBV4-1 to TRBJ2-3; 9 bases are shared with TRBD2. The germline V gene has CDR1 MGHRA and CDR2 YSYEKL. The CDR3 is made up of 17 amino acids. The V gene end was trimmed by 2 bases and the J gene end by 0 bases; junction bases not matched to a gene: 6. The CDR3: CASSQWAGGLSTDTQYF. The CDR3 DNA sequence: TGCGCCAGCAGCCAATGGGCGGGAGGGCTGAGCACAGATACGCAGTATTTT.

The chain links TRBV9 to TRBJ2-5; 13 nucleotides line up with TRBD2. CDR1 and CDR2 (germline): SGDLS, YYNGEE. CDR3 length: 16 residues. The V segment lost 4 bases and the J segment 5 bases; nucleotides outside the gene matches: 8. DNA for the CDR3: TGTGCCAGCAGCATCGGACTAGCGGGAGTGGGGGAGACCCAGTACTTC. Translation gives CASSIGLAGVGETQYF.